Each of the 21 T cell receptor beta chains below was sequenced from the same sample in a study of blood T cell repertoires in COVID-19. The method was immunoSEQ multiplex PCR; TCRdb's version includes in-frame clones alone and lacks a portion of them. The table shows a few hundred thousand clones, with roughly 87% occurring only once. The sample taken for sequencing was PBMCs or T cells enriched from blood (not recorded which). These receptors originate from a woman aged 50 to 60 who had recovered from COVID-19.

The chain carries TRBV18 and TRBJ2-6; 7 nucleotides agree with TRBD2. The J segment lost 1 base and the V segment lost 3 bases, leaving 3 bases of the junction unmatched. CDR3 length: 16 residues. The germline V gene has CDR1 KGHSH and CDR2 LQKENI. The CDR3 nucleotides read TGTGCCAGCTCACCGCGGGGGAGTTCTGGGGCCAACGTCCTGACTTTC. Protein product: CASSPRGSSGANVLTF.

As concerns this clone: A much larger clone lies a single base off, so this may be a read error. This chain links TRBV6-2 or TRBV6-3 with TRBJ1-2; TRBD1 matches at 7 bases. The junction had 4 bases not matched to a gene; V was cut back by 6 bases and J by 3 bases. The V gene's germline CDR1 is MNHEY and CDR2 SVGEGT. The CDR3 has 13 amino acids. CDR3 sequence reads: CASSPGQYYGYTF. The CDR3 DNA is TGTGCCAGCAGCCCGGGACAGTACTATGGCTACACCTTC.

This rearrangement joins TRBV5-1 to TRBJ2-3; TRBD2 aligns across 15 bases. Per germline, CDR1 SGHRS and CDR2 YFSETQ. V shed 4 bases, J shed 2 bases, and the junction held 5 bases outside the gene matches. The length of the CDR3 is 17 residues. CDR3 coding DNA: TGCGCCAGCAGCAGGACTAGCGGGGGGGACGTCACAGATACGCAGTATTTT. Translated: CASSRTSGGDVTDTQYF.

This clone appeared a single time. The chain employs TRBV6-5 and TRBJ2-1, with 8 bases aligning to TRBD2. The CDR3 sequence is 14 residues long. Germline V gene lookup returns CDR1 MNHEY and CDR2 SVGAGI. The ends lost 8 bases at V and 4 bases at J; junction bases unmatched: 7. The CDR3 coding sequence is TGTGCCAGCTCGTCGGGACTAGAATACAATGAGCAGTTCTTC. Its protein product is CASSSGLEYNEQFF.

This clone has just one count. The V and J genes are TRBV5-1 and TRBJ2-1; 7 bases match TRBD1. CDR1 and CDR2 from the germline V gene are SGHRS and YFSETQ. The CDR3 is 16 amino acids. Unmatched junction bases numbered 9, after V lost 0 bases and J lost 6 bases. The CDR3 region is CASSLDGTVTFNEQFF. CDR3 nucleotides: TGCGCCAGCAGCTTGGATGGGACAGTCACCTTCAATGAGCAGTTCTTC.

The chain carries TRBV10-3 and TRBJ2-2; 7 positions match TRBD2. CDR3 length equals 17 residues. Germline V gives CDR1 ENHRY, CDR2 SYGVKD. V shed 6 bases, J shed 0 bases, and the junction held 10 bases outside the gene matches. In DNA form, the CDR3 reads TGTGCCATCAGGTTTAAAGCGGGATCCGCGAACACCGGGGAGCTGTTTTTT. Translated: CAIRFKAGSANTGELFF.

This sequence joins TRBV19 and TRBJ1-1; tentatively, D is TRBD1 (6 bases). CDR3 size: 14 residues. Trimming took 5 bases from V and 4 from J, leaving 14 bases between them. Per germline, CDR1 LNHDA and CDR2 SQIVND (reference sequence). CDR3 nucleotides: TGTGCCAGTAGTCCACAAAACAGGGTCACTGAAGCTTTCTTT. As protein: CASSPQNRVTEAFF.

The CDR3 coding sequence is TGCGCCAGCAGTTCCGGGGTCACGAATGGCTACACCTTC. It encodes CASSSGVTNGYTF. The rearrangement joins TRBV5-1 to TRBJ1-2; no reliable D call. V was cut by 5 bases and J by 6 bases, with 14 bases left in between. Germline V gives CDR1 SGHRS, CDR2 YFSETQ. The CDR3 runs to 13 residues. The full variable domain, completed using reference TRBV5-1 and TRBJ1-2, is KAGVTQTPRYLIKTRGQQVTLSCSPISGHRSVSWYQQTPGQGLQFLFEYFSETQRNKGNFPGRFSGRQFSNSRSEMNVSTLELGDSALYLCASSSGVTNGYTFGSGTRLTVV.

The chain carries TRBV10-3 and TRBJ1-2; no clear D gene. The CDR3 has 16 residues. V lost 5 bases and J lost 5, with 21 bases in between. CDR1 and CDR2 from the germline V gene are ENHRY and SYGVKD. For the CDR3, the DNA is TGTGCCATCAGTCAGCCGGGCGGACGGGGATTATATGGCTACACCTTC. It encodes CAISQPGGRGLYGYTF.

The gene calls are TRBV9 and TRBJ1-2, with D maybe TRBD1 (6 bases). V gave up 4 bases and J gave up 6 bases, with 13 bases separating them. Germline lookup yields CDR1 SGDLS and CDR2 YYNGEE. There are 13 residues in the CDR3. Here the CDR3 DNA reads TGTGCCAGCAGCCTCAGGGGTCTGGATGGCTACACCTTC. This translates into CASSLRGLDGYTF.

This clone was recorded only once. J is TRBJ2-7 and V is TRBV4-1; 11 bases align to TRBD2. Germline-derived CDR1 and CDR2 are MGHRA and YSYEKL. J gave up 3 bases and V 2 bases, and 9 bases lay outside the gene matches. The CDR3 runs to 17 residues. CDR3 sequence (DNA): TGCGCCAGCAGCCAACTTCTGCTAGCGGGAGGTTTCTACGAGCAGTACTTC. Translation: CASSQLLLAGGFYEQYF.

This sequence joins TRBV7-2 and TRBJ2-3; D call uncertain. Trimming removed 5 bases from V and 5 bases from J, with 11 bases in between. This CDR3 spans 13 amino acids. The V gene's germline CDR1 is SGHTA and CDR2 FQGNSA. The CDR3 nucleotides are TGTGCCAGCAGCCTCCGGGTGGAAGATACGCAGTATTTT. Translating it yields CASSLRVEDTQYF.

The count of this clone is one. The CDR3 reads CASRPGVNTIYF. DNA of the CDR3: TGTGCCAGCAGACCGGGAGTGAACACCATATATTTT. The chain has TRBV12-3 or TRBV12-4 and TRBJ1-3; D gene uncertain. Trimming took 6 bases from V and 7 from J, leaving 10 bases between them. This CDR3 has 12 residues.

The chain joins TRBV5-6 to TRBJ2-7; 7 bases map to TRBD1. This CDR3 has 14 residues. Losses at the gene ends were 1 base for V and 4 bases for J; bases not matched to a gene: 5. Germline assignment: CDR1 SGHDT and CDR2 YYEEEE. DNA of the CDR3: TGTGCCAGCAGCTTGAGGACAGGACCTTACGAGCAGTACTTC. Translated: CASSLRTGPYEQYF. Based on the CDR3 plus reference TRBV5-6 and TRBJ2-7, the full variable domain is DAGVTQSPTHLIKTRGQQVTLRCSPKSGHDTVSWYQQALGQGPQFIFQYYEEEERQRGNFPDRFSGHQFPNYSSELNVNALLLGDSALYLCASSLRTGPYEQYFGPGTRLTVT.

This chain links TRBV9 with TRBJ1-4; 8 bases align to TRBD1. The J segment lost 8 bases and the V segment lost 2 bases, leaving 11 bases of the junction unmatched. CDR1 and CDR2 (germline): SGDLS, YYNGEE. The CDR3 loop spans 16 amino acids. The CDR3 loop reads CASSVGTFPGGEKLFF. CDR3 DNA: TGTGCCAGCAGCGTTGGGACATTCCCAGGGGGCGAAAAACTGTTTTTT. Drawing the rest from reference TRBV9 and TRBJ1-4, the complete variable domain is DSGVTQTPKHLITATGQRVTLRCSPRSGDLSVYWYQQSLDQGLQFLIQYYNGEERAKGNILERFSAQQFPDLHSELNLSSLELGDSALYFCASSVGTFPGGEKLFFGSGTQLSVL.

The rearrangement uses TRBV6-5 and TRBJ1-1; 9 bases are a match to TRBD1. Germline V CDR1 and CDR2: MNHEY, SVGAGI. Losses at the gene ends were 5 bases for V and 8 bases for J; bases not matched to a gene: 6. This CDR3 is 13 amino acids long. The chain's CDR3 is CASSRDRVGEAFF. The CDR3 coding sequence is TGTGCCAGCAGTAGGGACAGGGTCGGCGAAGCTTTCTTT.

CDR3 sequence: CASSHLTDPRAFF. The CDR3 DNA reads TGTGCCAGCAGCCACCTAACAGACCCTCGGGCTTTCTTT. V gene TRBV3-1 (or the pseudogene TRBV3-2) combines with J gene TRBJ1-1, with D unclear. V was cut by 3 bases and J by 11 bases, with 16 bases left in between. The CDR3 is made up of 13 amino acids. Germline lookup yields CDR1 LGHDT and CDR2 YNNKEL (reference sequence).

The CDR3: CASSLWSPSQGSNQPQHF. The CDR3 DNA reads TGTGCCAGCAGTTTATGGTCCCCAAGCCAGGGGTCTAATCAGCCCCAGCATTTT. The rearrangement links TRBV27 to TRBJ1-5; D is perhaps TRBD1 (6 bases). The CDR3 length is 18 residues. Between the trimmed V and J ends, which lost 1 base and 4 bases, there was a span of 20 bases. The V gene's germline CDR1 is MNHEY and CDR2 SMNVEV (reference sequence).

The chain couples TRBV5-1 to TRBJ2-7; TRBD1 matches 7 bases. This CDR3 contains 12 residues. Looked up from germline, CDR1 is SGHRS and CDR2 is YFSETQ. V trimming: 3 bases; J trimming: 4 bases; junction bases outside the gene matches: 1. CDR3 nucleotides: TGCGCCAGCAGCTGGGACAGTTACGAGCAGTACTTC. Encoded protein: CASSWDSYEQYF.

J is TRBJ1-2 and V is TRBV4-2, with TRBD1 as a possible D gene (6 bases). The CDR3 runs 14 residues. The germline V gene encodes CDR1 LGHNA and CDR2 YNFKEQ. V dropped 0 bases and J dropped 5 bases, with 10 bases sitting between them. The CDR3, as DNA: TGTGCCAGCAGCCAAGATACAGGGCCGTATGGCTACACCTTC. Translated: CASSQDTGPYGYTF.

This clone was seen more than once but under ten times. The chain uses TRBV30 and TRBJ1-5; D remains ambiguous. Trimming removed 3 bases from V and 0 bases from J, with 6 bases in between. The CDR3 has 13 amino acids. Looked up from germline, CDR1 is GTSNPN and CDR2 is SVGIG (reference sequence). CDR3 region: CAWSENSNQPQHF. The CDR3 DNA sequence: TGTGCCTGGAGCGAGAATAGCAATCAGCCCCAGCATTTT. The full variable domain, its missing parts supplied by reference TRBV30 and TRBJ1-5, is SQTIHQWPATLVQPVGSPLSLECTVEGTSNPNLYWYRQAAGRGLQLLFYSVGIGQISSEVPQNLSASRPQDRQFILSSKKLLLSDSGFYLCAWSENSNQPQHFGDGTRLSIL.